The 10 T cell receptor beta chains below all came from one sample that was sequenced in a study of cytomegalovirus exposure and HLA in healthy donors. PCR employed 60 Vbeta and 13 Jbeta primers. Method: immunoSEQ multiplex PCR; TCRdb's copy keeps in-frame clones and lacks some. In the table there are approximately 90,000 clones, roughly 80% of which are singletons. The source material was PBMCs. All receptors derive from a middle-aged man in good health and CMV-seronegative.

This clone occurred a few times. The J gene is TRBJ1-1, the V gene TRBV15, with D possibly matching TRBD1 (5 bases). Germline lookup yields CDR1 LNHNV and CDR2 YYDKDF (reference sequence). The length of the CDR3 is 15 residues. V was clipped by 3 bases and J by 1 base, with 12 bases between them. The CDR3 region has the DNA TGTGCCACCAGCAGCCGTGGAGGGACGAACACTGAAGCTTTCTTT. This codes for CATSSRGGTNTEAFF.

This chain links TRBV12-5 with TRBJ2-5, with D possibly TRBD2 on 6 matching bases. With 10 bases removed from V and 1 base from J, the gap between germline ends came to 13 bases. This CDR3 has 13 residues. Germline CDR1 reads LGHNT; CDR2 reads FRNRAP. The CDR3 bases are TGTGCTACTGGAAACGGGGGCCAAGAGACCCAGTACTTC. It specifies CATGNGGQETQYF.

This chain uses TRBV9 with TRBJ1-3; 9 bases are shared with TRBD1. With V trimmed by 2 bases and J by 8 bases, 5 bases remained unmatched. The CDR3 sequence is 14 residues long. Germline V gene data show CDR1 as SGDLS and CDR2 as YYNGEE. CDR3: CASSVTGGWDTIYF. CDR3 nucleotides: TGTGCCAGCAGCGTTACAGGGGGCTGGGACACCATATATTTT.

This clone was observed a few times. The rearrangement uses TRBV28 and TRBJ1-1, with D hard to call. Between the trimmed V and J ends, which lost 7 bases and 5 bases, there was a span of 8 bases. The CDR3 runs 11 residues. CDR1 and CDR2 (germline): MDHEN, SYDVKM. The DNA of the CDR3 is TGTGCCAGCAAGAGGCGGACTGAAGCTTTCTTT. It yields the protein CASKRRTEAFF.

The rearrangement uses TRBV4-2 and TRBJ2-7; D is ambiguous. This CDR3 has 15 amino acids. CDR1 is LGHNA and CDR2 is YNFKEQ in the germline V gene. Trimming pared 0 bases from V and 3 bases from J, leaving 12 bases between. The CDR3 loop reads CASSQDPARLYEQYF. The CDR3 DNA reads as TGTGCCAGCAGCCAAGATCCCGCCAGACTCTACGAGCAGTACTTC.

The table lists this clone with a few counts. This sequence joins TRBV5-5 and TRBJ2-2; 7 nucleotides match TRBD2. The CDR3 runs 17 residues. V was clipped by 2 bases and J by 3 bases; unmatched bases: 10. Germline assignment: CDR1 SGHKS and CDR2 YYEKEE (reference sequence). In DNA form, the CDR3 reads TGTGCCAGCAGCTTTGGCCGTGGACTAGGAGACACCGGGGAGCTGTTTTTT. Protein sequence: CASSFGRGLGDTGELFF.

The chain links TRBV19 to TRBJ2-7; 9 nucleotides agree with TRBD2. The CDR3 contains 19 residues. Trimming took 6 bases from V and 3 from J; bases not matched to a gene: 21. Germline CDR1 reads LNHDA; CDR2 reads SQIVND (reference sequence). CDR3 region: CASRPRLGAGGLINYEQYF. CDR3 bases: TGTGCCAGTAGACCGAGGTTGGGAGCGGGAGGTCTAATCAACTACGAGCAGTACTTC.

This chain joins TRBV9 and TRBJ1-4; 8 bases are a match to TRBD1. Germline V gene lookup returns CDR1 SGDLS and CDR2 YYNGEE. With 0 bases clipped from V and 5 bases from J, the junction kept 6 bases outside the gene matches. The CDR3 is 16 residues long. This chain's CDR3 is CASSVEGTGQNEKLFF. CDR3 DNA: TGTGCCAGCAGCGTAGAGGGGACAGGTCAGAATGAAAAACTGTTTTTT.

The CDR3 sequence is CASSLQTDGFGEQFF. CDR3 bases: TGCGCCAGCAGCCTCCAGACAGACGGGTTTGGTGAGCAGTTCTTC. The chain carries TRBV4-1 and TRBJ2-1; maybe TRBD1 (5 bases). From germline, CDR1 is MGHRA and CDR2 YSYEKL. The V and J ends lost 4 bases and 9 bases respectively, with 19 bases between them. The CDR3 is made up of 15 amino acids.

This chain connects TRBV21-1 to TRBJ1-5; the listed D gene, TRBD1, was not tested against the DNA. TRBV21-1 is annotated as a pseudogene. This CDR3 spans 20 amino acids. The DNA for the CDR3 is TGTGCCAGCAGGAAAGTCGTATGGACAGCCCCCGTTTTTCGCAATCAGCCCCAGCATTTT. It translates to CASRKVVWTAPVFRNQPQHF.